These 17 T cell receptor beta chains came from one sample sequenced in a study of blood T cell repertoires in COVID-19. Sequencing was performed with immunoSEQ multiplex PCR; in TCRdb, only in-frame clones are kept and a portion is missing. The sample carries roughly 340,000 clones, 85% to 90% recorded once. The source material was PBMCs or T cells enriched from blood (not recorded which). Receptors originate from a man younger than 35 who had recovered from COVID-19.

The chain couples TRBV15 to TRBJ1-3, with a tentative D call TRBD1 (5 bases). Between the trimmed V and J ends, which lost 1 base and 4 bases, there was a span of 5 bases. This CDR3 is 13 amino acids long. CDR1 LNHNV and CDR2 YYDKDF come from the germline V gene (reference sequence). The CDR3 reads CATSRGQGNTIYF. Written as DNA, the CDR3 is TGTGCCACCAGCAGAGGACAGGGAAACACCATATATTTT.

The rearrangement uses TRBV2 and TRBJ2-7; a possible D gene is TRBD1 (6 bases). The length of the CDR3 is 13 residues. The germline V gene has CDR1 SNHLY and CDR2 FYNNEI. Trimming stripped 7 bases from V and 4 bases from J, with 14 bases between. CDR3 residues: CASKRNREYEQYF. CDR3 sequence (DNA): TGTGCCAGCAAGCGCAACAGGGAGTACGAGCAGTACTTC. Full variable domain (remainder filled in from reference TRBV2 and TRBJ2-7): EPEVTQTPSHQVTQMGQEVILRCVPISNHLYFYWYRQILGQKVEFLVSFYNNEISEKSEIFDDQFSVERPDGSNFTLKIRSTKLEDSAMYFCASKRNREYEQYFGPGTRLTVT.

The J gene is TRBJ2-5, the V gene TRBV2; the match to TRBD2 covers 7 bases. The CDR3 spans 17 residues. CDR1 and CDR2 from the germline V gene are SNHLY and FYNNEI. With 1 base clipped from V and 5 bases from J, the junction kept 13 bases outside the gene matches. The CDR3 protein is CASSEGSGRLAAETQYF. CDR3 DNA: TGTGCCAGCAGTGAAGGTTCGGGCCGACTAGCAGCCGAGACCCAGTACTTC.

The chain recombines TRBV11-2 with TRBJ1-2; D uncertain. CDR1 is SGHAT and CDR2 is FQNNGV in the germline V gene. The ends were cut back, 4 bases at V and 8 bases at J, with 14 bases in the middle. The CDR3 consists of 13 residues. The CDR3 DNA is TGTGCCAGCAGCTATAGAGAGGGAGGGGGCTACACCTTC. As protein: CASSYREGGGYTF.

The V gene is TRBV29-1, the J gene TRBJ1-5; the match to TRBD1 covers 10 bases. The CDR3 contains 14 residues. Unmatched junction bases numbered 7, after V lost 4 bases and J lost 7 bases. CDR1 and CDR2 from the germline V gene are SQVTM and ANQGSEA. In nucleotides, the CDR3 is TGCAGCGTTGTAGACAGGGGGCGCGGGCAGCCCCAGCATTTT. Translating gives CSVVDRGRGQPQHF.

The chain recombines TRBV28 with TRBJ2-1; TRBD2 agrees at 9 bases. The CDR3 spans 14 residues. Germline loops: CDR1 MDHEN, CDR2 SYDVKM. After removal of 8 bases from V and 5 bases from J, the junction contained 7 bases not matched to a gene. CDR3 DNA sequence: TGTGCCAGCGGATGGACTAGCGCAAACAATGAGCAGTTCTTC. As protein: CASGWTSANNEQFF.

The chain recombines TRBV11-2 with TRBJ2-2; D perhaps matches TRBD1 (5 bases). V was pared by 5 bases and J by 8 bases, with 9 bases between. The CDR3 has 12 amino acids. The germline V gene encodes CDR1 SGHAT and CDR2 FQNNGV. The CDR3 DNA is TGTGCCAGCAGCAAAGGGGTGGGGGAGCTGTTTTTT. This gives the protein CASSKGVGELFF.

The V and J genes are TRBV30 and TRBJ2-3; 7 bases align to TRBD2. Germline V CDR1 and CDR2: GTSNPN, SVGIG (reference sequence). The CDR3 spans 14 residues. V trimming: 3 bases; J trimming: 5 bases; junction bases outside the gene matches: 8. In DNA form, the CDR3 reads TGTGCCTGGAGGCGGCGGGAGAAGGGAGATACGCAGTATTTT. This sequence encodes CAWRRREKGDTQYF.

The V and J genes are TRBV5-8 and TRBJ1-3, with no clear D. V lost 4 bases and J lost 0, with 20 bases in between. CDR3 length: 18 amino acids. Germline CDR1 and CDR2: SGHTS and YDEGEE. CDR3 in amino acids: CASSQPGRGGSSGNTIYF. The CDR3 nucleotides read TGTGCCAGCAGCCAGCCCGGGAGAGGCGGGAGCTCTGGAAACACCATATATTTT. Variable domain in full (rest from reference TRBV5-8 and TRBJ1-3): EAGVTQSPTHLIKTRGQQATLRCSPISGHTSVYWYQQALGLGLQFLLWYDEGEERNRGNFPPRFSGRQFPNYSSELNVNALELEDSALYLCASSQPGRGGSSGNTIYFGEGSWLTVV.

This chain links TRBV5-1 with TRBJ1-1, with a weak D call TRBD1 (5 bases). V lost 4 bases to trimming and J lost 1 base, with 14 bases between them. This CDR3 comprises 15 residues. Germline assignment: CDR1 SGHRS and CDR2 YFSETQ. CDR3 sequence: CASSRTRVRNTEAFF. Here the CDR3 DNA reads TGCGCCAGCAGCCGCACCAGGGTGAGGAACACTGAAGCTTTCTTT. The full variable domain, rest sourced from reference TRBV5-1 and TRBJ1-1, is KAGVTQTPRYLIKTRGQQVTLSCSPISGHRSVSWYQQTPGQGLQFLFEYFSETQRNKGNFPGRFSGRQFSNSRSEMNVSTLELGDSALYLCASSRTRVRNTEAFFGQGTRLTVV.

The chain has TRBV11-2 and TRBJ1-2; D might be TRBD1 (6 bases). Trimming removed 5 bases at V and 5 bases at J, with 18 bases between. CDR3 length equals 15 residues. The V gene's germline CDR1 is SGHAT and CDR2 FQNNGV. CDR3 residues: CASSPRLGQGYGYTF. As DNA, the CDR3 is TGTGCCAGCAGCCCCCGTCTAGGGCAGGGGTATGGCTACACCTTC.

The rearrangement joins TRBV7-9 to TRBJ2-5; D perhaps matches TRBD2 (7 bases). CDR3 length: 15 residues. Trimming cost V 5 bases and J 4 bases, with 17 bases left between them. CDR1 is SEHNR, CDR2 FQNEAQ, per germline (reference sequence). CDR3 region: CASSQERGGRETQYF. The CDR3 coding sequence is TGTGCCAGCAGCCAGGAAAGGGGGGGAAGAGAGACCCAGTACTTC.

This chain joins TRBV4-1 and TRBJ1-2, with D perhaps TRBD1 (5 bases). CDR1 is MGHRA, CDR2 YSYEKL, per germline. Trimming took off 1 base at V and 6 bases at J, with 21 bases between the two ends. The CDR3 has 17 residues. The CDR3 loop is CASSQAAQKKGRNGYTF. The DNA for the CDR3 is TGCGCCAGCAGCCAAGCGGCACAAAAAAAGGGGCGGAATGGCTACACCTTC.

The chain joins TRBV9 to TRBJ2-6; D not resolved. The CDR3 loop spans 14 amino acids. V was trimmed by 1 base and J by 2 bases, leaving 4 bases between them. Germline V gene sequence: CDR1 SGDLS, CDR2 YYNGEE. CDR3 loop: CASSVSAGANVLTF. DNA of the CDR3: TGTGCCAGCAGCGTATCCGCTGGGGCCAACGTCCTGACTTTC.

The rearrangement joins TRBV7-8 to TRBJ2-1; 11 bases align to TRBD2. After removal of 5 bases from V and 4 bases from J, the junction contained 7 bases not matched to a gene. CDR1 and CDR2 (germline): SGHVS, FQNEAQ. The CDR3 is made up of 16 amino acids. CDR3 region: CASSLRLAGSYNEQFF. The CDR3 nucleotides read TGTGCCAGCAGCCTCCGACTAGCGGGATCTTACAATGAGCAGTTCTTC.

The chain is built from TRBV7-2 and TRBJ1-2, with a tentative D call TRBD1 (6 bases). The CDR3 consists of 13 residues. Germline V gene sequence: CDR1 SGHTA, CDR2 FQGNSA. Trimming stripped 4 bases from V and 2 bases from J, with 8 bases between. The CDR3 DNA sequence: TGTGCCAGCAGCTCGGGACAAAACTATGGCTACACCTTC. Translation: CASSSGQNYGYTF.

The chain's CDR3 is CASSLLGSSSGIQYF. The CDR3 DNA reads TGTGCCAGCAGTTTACTTGGTTCTTCGAGCGGCATTCAGTACTTC. The chain carries TRBV27 and TRBJ2-4; D might be TRBD2 (5 bases). The CDR3 is made up of 15 amino acids. Looked up from germline, CDR1 is MNHEY and CDR2 is SMNVEV (reference sequence). Trimming took 2 bases from V and 9 from J, leaving 17 bases between them.